There are many counts of the clone carrying this T cell receptor (beta chain). The sample belongs to a study of breast tumors, draining lymph nodes, adjacent tissues. The CDR3 loop spans 13 amino acids. The V end was cut by 0 bases, the J end by 6 bases, with 7 bases between. Germline CDR1 and CDR2: SGHRS and YFSETQ. TCRdb reprocessed the multiplex PCR reads via MiXCR and lists one record per CDR3 protein. In the table there are about 150,000 distinct CDR3 sequences, roughly 33% of which are singletons. The lymph nodes were axillary draining lymph nodes from breast cancer patients. V usage is TRBV5-1 and J usage is TRBJ2-1, with D perhaps TRBD2 (6 bases). Specimen: axillary lymph node tissue. The TCR sequence derives from a female donor with breast cancer. Some clones in this sample may be carry-over from other donors' samples. CDR3 residues: CASSLAGSNEQFF. CDR3 DNA sequence: TGCGCCAGCAGCTTGGCCGGGAGCAATGAGCAGTTCTTC.